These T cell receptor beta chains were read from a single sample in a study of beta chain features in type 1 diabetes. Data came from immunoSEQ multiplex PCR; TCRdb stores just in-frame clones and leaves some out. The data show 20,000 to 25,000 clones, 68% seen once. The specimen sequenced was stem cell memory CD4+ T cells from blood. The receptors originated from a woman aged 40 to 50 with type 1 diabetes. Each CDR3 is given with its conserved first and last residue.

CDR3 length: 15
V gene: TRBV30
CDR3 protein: CAWYSHRGLYNEQFF

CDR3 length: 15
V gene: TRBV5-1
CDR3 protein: CASSLGTGSFYGYTF

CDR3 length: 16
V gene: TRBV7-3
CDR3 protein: CASSLKGARGSTEAFF

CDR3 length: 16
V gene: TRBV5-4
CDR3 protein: CASSLGSTSGGNEQFF

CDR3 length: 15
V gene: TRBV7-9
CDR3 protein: CASSLGGGSYNEQFF

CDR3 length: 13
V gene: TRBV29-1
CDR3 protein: CSVRQDAADGYTF

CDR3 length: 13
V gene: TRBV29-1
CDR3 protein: CSVTTGLRNEQFF

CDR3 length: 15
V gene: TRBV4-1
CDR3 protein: CASSLAGVLTDTQYF

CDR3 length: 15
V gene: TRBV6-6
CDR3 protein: CASVGQAGGTNEQFF

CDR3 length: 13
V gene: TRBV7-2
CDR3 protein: CASKRTVNTEAFF

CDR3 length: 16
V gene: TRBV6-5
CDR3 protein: CASSYSTGQPVYGYTF